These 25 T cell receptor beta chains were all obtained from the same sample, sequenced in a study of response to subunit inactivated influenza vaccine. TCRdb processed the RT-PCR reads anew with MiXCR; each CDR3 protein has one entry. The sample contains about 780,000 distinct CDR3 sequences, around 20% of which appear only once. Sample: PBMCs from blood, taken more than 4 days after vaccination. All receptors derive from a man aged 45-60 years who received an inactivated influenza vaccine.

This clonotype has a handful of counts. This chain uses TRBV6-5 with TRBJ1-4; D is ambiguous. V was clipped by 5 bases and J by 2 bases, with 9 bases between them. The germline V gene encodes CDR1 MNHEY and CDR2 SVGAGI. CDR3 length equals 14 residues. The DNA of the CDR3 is TGTGCCAGCAGTCTGACGTCGACTAATGAAAAACTGTTTTTT. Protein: CASSLTSTNEKLFF.

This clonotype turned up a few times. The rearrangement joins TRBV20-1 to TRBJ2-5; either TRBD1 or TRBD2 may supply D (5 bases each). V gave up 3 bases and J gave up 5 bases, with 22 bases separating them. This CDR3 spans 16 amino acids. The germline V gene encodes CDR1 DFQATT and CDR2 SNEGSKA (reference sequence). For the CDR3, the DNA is TGCAGTGCTAGGTGGTACCGGGACCTGGTGGGGGAGACCCAGTACTTC. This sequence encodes CSARWYRDLVGETQYF.

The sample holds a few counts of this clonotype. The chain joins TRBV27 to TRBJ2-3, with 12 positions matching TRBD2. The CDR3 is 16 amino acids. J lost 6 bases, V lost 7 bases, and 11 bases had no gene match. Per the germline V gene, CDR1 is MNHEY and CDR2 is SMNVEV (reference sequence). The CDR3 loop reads CASNPSSGGADDTQYF. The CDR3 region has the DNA TGTGCCAGCAATCCGTCTAGCGGGGGGGCCGATGATACGCAGTATTTT.

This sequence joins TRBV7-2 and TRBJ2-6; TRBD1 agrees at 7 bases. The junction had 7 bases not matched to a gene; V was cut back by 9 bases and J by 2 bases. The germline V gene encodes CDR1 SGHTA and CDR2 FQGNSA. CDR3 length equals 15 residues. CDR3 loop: CASSTGMAGANVLTF. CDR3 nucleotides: TGTGCCAGTTCGACAGGGATGGCTGGGGCCAACGTCCTGACTTTC.

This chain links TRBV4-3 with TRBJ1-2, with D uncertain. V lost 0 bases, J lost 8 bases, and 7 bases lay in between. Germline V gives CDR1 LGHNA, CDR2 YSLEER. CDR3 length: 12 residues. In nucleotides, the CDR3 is TGCGCCAGCAGCCAAGATCCATACGGCTACACCTTC. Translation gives CASSQDPYGYTF.

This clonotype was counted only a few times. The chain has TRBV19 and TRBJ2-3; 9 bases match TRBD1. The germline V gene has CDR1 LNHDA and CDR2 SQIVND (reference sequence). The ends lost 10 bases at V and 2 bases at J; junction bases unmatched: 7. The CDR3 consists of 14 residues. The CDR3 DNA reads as TGTGCCACCCAGACAGGGGGGAACACAGATACGCAGTATTTT. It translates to CATQTGGNTDTQYF.

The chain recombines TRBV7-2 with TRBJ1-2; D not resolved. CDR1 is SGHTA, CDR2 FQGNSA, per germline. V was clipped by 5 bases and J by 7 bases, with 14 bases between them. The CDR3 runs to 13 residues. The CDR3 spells CASSGMGKGGYTF. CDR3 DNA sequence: TGTGCCAGCAGCGGCATGGGGAAGGGTGGCTACACCTTC.

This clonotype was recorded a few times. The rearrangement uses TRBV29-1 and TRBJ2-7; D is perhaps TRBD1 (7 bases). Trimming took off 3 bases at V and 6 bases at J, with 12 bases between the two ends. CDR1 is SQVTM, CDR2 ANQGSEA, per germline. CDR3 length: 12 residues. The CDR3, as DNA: TGCAGCGTTGACACAGGGGAGGCCGAGCAGTACTTC. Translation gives CSVDTGEAEQYF.

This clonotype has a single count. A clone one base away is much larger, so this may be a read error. The CDR3 DNA is TGCAGCGTTGAAGTTCTAGGGGCAGGGGGATACGAGCAGTACTTC. It specifies CSVEVLGAGGYEQYF. This chain joins TRBV29-1 and TRBJ2-7; 7 bases are shared with TRBD1. Germline V gene lookup returns CDR1 SQVTM and CDR2 ANQGSEA. The trim removed 1 base at V and 4 bases at J, leaving 10 bases unmatched. The CDR3 has 15 residues.

The CDR3 sequence: CASSLYRGTENTEAFF. The CDR3 DNA reads as TGTGCCAGCAGTTTATACCGAGGGACGGAGAACACTGAAGCTTTCTTT. This chain links TRBV12-3 or TRBV12-4 with TRBJ1-1, with D perhaps matching TRBD1 (5 bases). V dropped 2 bases and J dropped 1 base, with 14 bases sitting between them. This CDR3 has 16 amino acids.

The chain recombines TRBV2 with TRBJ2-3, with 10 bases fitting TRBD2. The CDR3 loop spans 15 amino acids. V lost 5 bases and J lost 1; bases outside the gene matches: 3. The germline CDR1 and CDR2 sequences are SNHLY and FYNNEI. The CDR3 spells CASSRGTSGTDTQYF. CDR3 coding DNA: TGTGCCAGCAGTCGAGGGACTAGCGGCACAGATACGCAGTATTTT. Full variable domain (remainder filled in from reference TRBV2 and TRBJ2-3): EPEVTQTPSHQVTQMGQEVILRCVPISNHLYFYWYRQILGQKVEFLVSFYNNEISEKSEIFDDQFSVERPDGSNFTLKIRSTKLEDSAMYFCASSRGTSGTDTQYFGPGTRLTVL.

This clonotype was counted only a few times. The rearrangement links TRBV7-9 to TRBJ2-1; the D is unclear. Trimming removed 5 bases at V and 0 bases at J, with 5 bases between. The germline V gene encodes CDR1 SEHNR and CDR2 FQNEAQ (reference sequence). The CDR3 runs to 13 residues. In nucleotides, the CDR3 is TGTGCCAGCAGCCACAGCTCCTACAATGAGCAGTTCTTC. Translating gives CASSHSSYNEQFF.

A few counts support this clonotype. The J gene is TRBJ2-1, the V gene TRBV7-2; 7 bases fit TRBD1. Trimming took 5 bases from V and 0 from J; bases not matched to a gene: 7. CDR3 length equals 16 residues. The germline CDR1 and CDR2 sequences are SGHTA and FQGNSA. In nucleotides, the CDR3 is TGTGCCAGCAGCACTCCAGACAGGGACTCCTACAATGAGCAGTTCTTC. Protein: CASSTPDRDSYNEQFF.

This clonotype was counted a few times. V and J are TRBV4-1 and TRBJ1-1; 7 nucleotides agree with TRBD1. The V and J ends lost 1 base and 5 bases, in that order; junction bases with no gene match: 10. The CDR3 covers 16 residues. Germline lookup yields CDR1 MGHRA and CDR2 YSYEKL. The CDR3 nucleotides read TGCGCCAGCAGCCAAGGTAGACCAGGGGGACAAACTGAAGCTTTCTTT. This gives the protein CASSQGRPGGQTEAFF.

Here the CDR3 reads CASTTTFSPLHF. The CDR3 nucleotides are TGTGCCAGCACCACAACGTTTTCACCCCTCCACTTT. The genes are TRBV6-2 or TRBV6-3 and TRBJ1-6; no definite D call. Germline CDR1 and CDR2: MNHEY and SVGEGT. The CDR3 spans 12 residues. The V end was cut by 7 bases, the J end by 9 bases, with 10 bases between.

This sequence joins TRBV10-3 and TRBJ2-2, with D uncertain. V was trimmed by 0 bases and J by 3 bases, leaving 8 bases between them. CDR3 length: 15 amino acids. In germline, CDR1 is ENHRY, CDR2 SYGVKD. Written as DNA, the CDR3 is TGTGCCATCAGTGAGTCTACTAAGGACACCGGGGAGCTGTTTTTT. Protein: CAISESTKDTGELFF.

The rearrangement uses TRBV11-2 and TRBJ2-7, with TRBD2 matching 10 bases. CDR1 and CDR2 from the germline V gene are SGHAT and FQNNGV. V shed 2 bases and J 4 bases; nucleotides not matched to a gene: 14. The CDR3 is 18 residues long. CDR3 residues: CASSLHGVSGRRKYEQYF. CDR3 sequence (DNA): TGTGCCAGCAGCTTACACGGGGTTAGCGGGAGGAGGAAGTACGAGCAGTACTTC.

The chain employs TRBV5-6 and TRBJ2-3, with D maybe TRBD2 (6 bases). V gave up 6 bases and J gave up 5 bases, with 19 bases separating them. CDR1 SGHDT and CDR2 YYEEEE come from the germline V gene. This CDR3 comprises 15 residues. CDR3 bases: TGTGCCAGCACCCCGGGACTGGGCCTACAAGATACGCAGTATTTT. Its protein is CASTPGLGLQDTQYF. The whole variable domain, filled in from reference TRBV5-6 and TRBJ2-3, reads DAGVTQSPTHLIKTRGQQVTLRCSPKSGHDTVSWYQQALGQGPQFIFQYYEEEERQRGNFPDRFSGHQFPNYSSELNVNALLLGDSALYLCASTPGLGLQDTQYFGPGTRLTVL.

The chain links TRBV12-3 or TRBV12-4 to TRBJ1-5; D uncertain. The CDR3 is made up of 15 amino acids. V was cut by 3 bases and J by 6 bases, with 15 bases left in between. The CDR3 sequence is CASSFGGSILQPQHF. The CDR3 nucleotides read TGTGCCAGCAGTTTTGGCGGCAGTATACTTCAGCCCCAGCATTTT.

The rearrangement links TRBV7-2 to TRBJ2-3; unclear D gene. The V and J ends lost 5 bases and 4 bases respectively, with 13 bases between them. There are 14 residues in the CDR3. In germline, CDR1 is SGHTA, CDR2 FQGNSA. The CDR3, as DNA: TGTGCCAGCAGCCCCCTGGGCCTGGCAGATACGCAGTATTTT. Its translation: CASSPLGLADTQYF.

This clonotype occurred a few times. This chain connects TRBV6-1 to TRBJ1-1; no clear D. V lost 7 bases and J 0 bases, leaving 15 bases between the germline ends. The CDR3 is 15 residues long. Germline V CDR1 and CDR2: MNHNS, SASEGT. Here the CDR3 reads CASMRKYTMNTEAFF. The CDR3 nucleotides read TGTGCCAGCATGAGGAAATATACCATGAACACTGAAGCTTTCTTT.

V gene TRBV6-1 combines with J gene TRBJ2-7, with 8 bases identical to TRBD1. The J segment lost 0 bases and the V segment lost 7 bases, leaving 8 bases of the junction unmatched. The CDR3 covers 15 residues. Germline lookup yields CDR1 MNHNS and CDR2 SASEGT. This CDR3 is CASTIRTGSSYEQYF. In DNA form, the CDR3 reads TGTGCCAGCACGATTCGGACAGGGAGCTCCTACGAGCAGTACTTC.

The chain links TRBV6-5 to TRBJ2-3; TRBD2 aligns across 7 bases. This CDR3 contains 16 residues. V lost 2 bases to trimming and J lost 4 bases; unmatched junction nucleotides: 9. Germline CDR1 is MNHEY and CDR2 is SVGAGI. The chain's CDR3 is CASSYGGGTVPDTQYF. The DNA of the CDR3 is TGTGCCAGCAGTTACGGGGGGGGAACAGTCCCAGATACGCAGTATTTT.

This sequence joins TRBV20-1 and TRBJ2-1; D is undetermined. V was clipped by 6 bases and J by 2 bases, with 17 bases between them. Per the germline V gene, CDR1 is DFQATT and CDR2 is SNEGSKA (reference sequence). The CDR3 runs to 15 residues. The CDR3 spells CSAGNRVGPYNEQFF. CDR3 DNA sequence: TGCAGTGCAGGGAATCGAGTCGGCCCCTACAATGAGCAGTTCTTC.

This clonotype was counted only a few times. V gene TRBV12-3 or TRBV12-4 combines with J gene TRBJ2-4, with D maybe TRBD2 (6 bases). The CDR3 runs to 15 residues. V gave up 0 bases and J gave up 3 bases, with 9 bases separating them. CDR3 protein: CASSLAGTDKNIQYF. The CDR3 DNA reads TGTGCCAGCAGTTTAGCCGGGACTGACAAAAACATTCAGTACTTC.